This record concerns one TCR beta chain sequence. Its antigen is as yet unknown. The data stem from a study of PD-1 blockade in classical Hodgkin lymphoma. Study background: Intravenous nivolumab at 3 mg/kg was given to patients every 2 weeks.

Repertoires were generated with immunoSEQ multiplex PCR, while TCRdb's copy carries only in-frame clones and drops some. The top ten clones hold nearly 45% of a sample with approximately 7,900 clones, approximately 78% of them seen once. The study's findings and limits: Baseline diversity in complete responders resembled that of newly diagnosed patients.

Time point meaning: cycle 4 day 1 (C4D1), after more than five weeks of nivolumab. Patients all relapsed after autologous stem cell transplantation, and there was variation in brentuximab vedotin exposure. The CDR3 runs 13 residues. V dropped 3 bases and J dropped 4 bases, with 9 bases sitting between them. Germline V gives CDR1 LNHDA, CDR2 SQIVND (reference sequence). This sequence was found in a human donor with classical Hodgkin lymphoma. The chain joins TRBV19 to TRBJ1-2, with D possibly matching TRBD1 (6 bases). The input for sequencing was peripheral blood mononuclear cells (PBMCs), taken before the fourth cycle of nivolumab. CDR3 sequence reads: CASSMEQGYGYTF. The CDR3 nucleotides are TGTGCCAGTAGTATGGAACAGGGCTATGGCTACACCTTC.